Included here is one T cell receptor (beta chain) sequence, with context. Its specificity is not known. The data stem from a study of cytomegalovirus exposure and HLA in healthy donors. The PCR made use of 60 Vbeta and 13 Jbeta primers. The data were produced by immunoSEQ multiplex PCR, yet TCRdb's version contains in-frame clones alone and is incomplete. The repertoire consists of some 120,000 clones, with 74% occurring once and the leading ten covering roughly 4%. Study-level points and caveats: The study recorded 160 or so TCR beta chains that were cytomegalovirus-associated. A missense DCLRE1C variant was associated with V- and J-gene trimming of TCR beta chains in a later analysis, and an independent cohort replicated the association.

This CDR3 spans 17 amino acids. The germline V gene encodes CDR1 ENHRY and CDR2 SYGVKD. Trimming took 5 bases from V and 2 from J, leaving 19 bases between them. The chain joins TRBV10-3 to TRBJ2-1; D is possibly TRBD2 (6 bases). The origin of this receptor is a woman aged 50 to 60 in good health and CMV-seropositive. Source material: PBMCs. The CDR3 sequence: CAISPLSPGDTYNEQFF. CDR3 coding DNA: TGTGCCATCAGTCCCCTAAGCCCGGGAGATACCTACAATGAGCAGTTCTTC.